These 28 T cell receptor beta chains originate from one sample sequenced in a study of blood T cells in healthy people across ages. A second PCR, run for about 6 to 11 cycles, used a sample-barcoded 5' primer plus a J-beta primer mix. MiXCR was run by TCRdb on the 5' RACE reads, yielding one entry per CDR3 protein. The sample lists 700,000 or so distinct CDR3 sequences; 40% to 45% were seen once. Sequenced input: blood. The receptors here all came from a man of 80 years or more in good health.

The chain couples TRBV6-1 to TRBJ1-1; TRBD1 matches at 7 bases. CDR1 MNHNS and CDR2 SASEGT come from the germline V gene. This CDR3 has 13 residues. The CDR3 loop is CAGGTARTSEAFF. Written as DNA, the CDR3 is TGTGCGGGAGGGACAGCTAGAACAAGTGAAGCTTTCTTT.

This chain links TRBV5-1 with TRBJ2-7, with 11 nucleotides matching TRBD1. The end of the DNA fits TRBJ2-4 better, so the J call may be wrong. This CDR3 contains 16 residues. Germline V gene data show CDR1 as SGHRS and CDR2 as YFSETQ. CDR3 sequence (DNA): TGCGCCAGCAGTCGGCCGGGACAGGGGGTCGTAAACATTCAGTACTTC. Its protein is CASSRPGQGVVNIQYF.

The chain is built from TRBV20-1 and TRBJ2-1, with 9 positions matching TRBD1. The trim removed 8 bases at V and 4 bases at J, leaving 9 bases unmatched. Germline V lookup: CDR1 DFQATT, CDR2 SNEGSKA (reference sequence). CDR3 length: 14 amino acids. CDR3 nucleotides: TGCAGTCACTCACGGGGACAGGGATACAATGAGCAGTTCTTC. This translates into CSHSRGQGYNEQFF.

This clonotype was observed a handful of times. The chain is built from TRBV7-9 and TRBJ2-5, with a possible D match to TRBD2 (6 bases). The CDR3 is 15 residues long. Trimming took off 6 bases at V and 2 bases at J, with 16 bases between the two ends. Germline loops: CDR1 SEHNR, CDR2 FQNEAQ (reference sequence). DNA for the CDR3: TGTGCCAGCAGTCCTCACGGGCTAGCGCAAGAGACCCAGTACTTC. Translating gives CASSPHGLAQETQYF.

This clonotype was counted at least ten times. A single base separates this from a much larger clone, so it may be a read error. V is TRBV20-1 and J is TRBJ2-1; a weak D match, TRBD2 (6 bases). The V gene lost 2 bases and the J gene lost 1 base, with 12 bases spanning the gap. The length of the CDR3 is 15 residues. Germline CDR1 and CDR2: DFQATT and SNEGSKA (reference sequence). In nucleotides, the CDR3 is TGCAGTGCTAGATCAGGCGGGGCTTCCTACAATGAGCAGTTCTTC. This translates into CSARSGGASYNEQFF.

This chain links TRBV4-1 with TRBJ2-3; the D gene is possibly TRBD1 (5 bases). The V gene lost 1 base and the J gene lost 2 bases, with 10 bases spanning the gap. The CDR3 spans 15 residues. Germline V gene sequence: CDR1 MGHRA, CDR2 YSYEKL. The CDR3 coding sequence is TGCGCCAGCAGCCAAGTGGAGACAGACACAGATACGCAGTATTTT. This sequence encodes CASSQVETDTDTQYF.

This clonotype has just a few counts. V is TRBV20-1 and J is TRBJ2-3, with D possibly being TRBD2 (7 bases). V lost 5 bases and J 1 base, leaving 13 bases between the germline ends. The CDR3 runs 14 residues. Germline V lookup: CDR1 DFQATT, CDR2 SNEGSKA (reference sequence). This chain's CDR3 is CSASPGGRTDTQYF. The CDR3, as DNA: TGCAGTGCTTCCCCGGGGGGCCGCACAGATACGCAGTATTTT.

The rearrangement joins TRBV20-1 to TRBJ2-7; 7 bases match TRBD1. Germline-derived CDR1 and CDR2 are DFQATT and SNEGSKA (reference sequence). This CDR3 is 15 amino acids long. J lost 0 bases, V lost 2 bases, and 7 bases had no gene match. This CDR3 reads CSARHGQASSYEQYF. The CDR3 region has the DNA TGCAGTGCTAGACACGGACAGGCGAGCTCCTACGAGCAGTACTTC.

This clonotype appeared once. The chain combines TRBV12-3 or TRBV12-4 with TRBJ2-4; D ambiguous. Trimming pared 0 bases from V and 13 bases from J, leaving 22 bases between. This CDR3 is built from 16 residues. The CDR3 region is CASSLAITMVLGEQYF. CDR3 in DNA: TGTGCCAGCAGTTTAGCGATTACAATGGTTTTGGGTGAGCAGTACTTC.

About this clonotype itself: An end of the junction does not agree with germline; a read error may underlie this. The rearrangement joins TRBV4-2 to TRBJ1-4; D gene ambiguous. This CDR3 spans 15 amino acids. Germline assignment: CDR1 LGHNA and CDR2 YNFKEQ. The CDR3 region has the DNA TGTGCCAGCAGCCAAGAGGGCCAGTCTAATGAAAAGCTGTTTTTT. As protein: CASSQEGQSNEKLFF.

The V call is TRBV7-2, the J call TRBJ1-2; D might be TRBD1 (6 bases). The germline CDR1 and CDR2 sequences are SGHTA and FQGNSA. V dropped 7 bases and J dropped 2 bases, with 14 bases sitting between them. The CDR3 runs to 14 residues. The CDR3: CASNLGGGNYGYTF. CDR3 nucleotides: TGTGCCAGCAACTTGGGAGGGGGGAACTATGGCTACACCTTC.

V and J are TRBV20-1 and TRBJ2-3; D unclear. Germline V CDR1 and CDR2: DFQATT, SNEGSKA (reference sequence). CDR3 length equals 12 residues. The ends were cut back, 8 bases at V and 5 bases at J, with 14 bases in the middle. Written as DNA, the CDR3 is TGCAGTACTGAGGCGCCATTAGATACGCAGTATTTT. Protein: CSTEAPLDTQYF.

This chain uses TRBV29-1 with TRBJ2-4, with D perhaps matching TRBD1 (6 bases). The CDR3 has 16 amino acids. Per germline, CDR1 SQVTM and CDR2 ANQGSEA. V lost 7 bases to trimming and J lost 0 bases, with 19 bases between them. The CDR3 nucleotides are TGCAGCGCCCTGGGTCGGACAGATATAGCCAAAAACATTCAGTACTTC. This encodes CSALGRTDIAKNIQYF.

As to this clonotype: A junction boundary mismatches the germline segment, possibly from a read error. The chain recombines TRBV5-4 with TRBJ2-3, with D possibly being TRBD1 (5 bases). This CDR3 region has 14 residues. The germline V gene encodes CDR1 SGHNT and CDR2 YYREEE (reference sequence). The CDR3 bases are TGTGCCAGCAGCTTCCCCCAGGGCGCAGATGCGCAGTATTTT. Protein sequence: CASSFPQGADAQYF. The full variable domain, its missing parts supplied by reference TRBV5-4 and TRBJ2-3, is ETGVTQSPTHLIKTRGQQVTLRCSSQSGHNTVSWYQQALGQGPQFIFQYYREEENGRGNFPPRFSGLQFPNYSSELNVNALELDDSALYLCASSFPQGADAQYFGPGTRLTVL.

Ten or more counts support this clonotype. DNA for the CDR3: TGTGCTAGCTCGGGGGTAGATACGCAGTATTTT. It specifies CASSGVDTQYF. This rearrangement joins TRBV12-5 to TRBJ2-3, with D possibly matching TRBD2 (6 bases). Trimming pared 9 bases from V and 5 bases from J, leaving 9 bases between. The CDR3 totals 11 residues. Germline-derived CDR1 and CDR2 are LGHNT and FRNRAP.

This clonotype was picked up a small number of times. The chain is built from TRBV7-2 and TRBJ2-7; TRBD1 might be the D (5 bases). CDR1 SGHTA and CDR2 FQGNSA come from the germline V gene. The length of the CDR3 is 15 residues. V was pared by 3 bases and J by 4 bases, with 16 bases between. The CDR3 DNA sequence: TGTGCCAGCAGCTTTGGGGCGGAACCACTTTACGAGCAGTACTTC. As protein: CASSFGAEPLYEQYF.

V is TRBV9 and J is TRBJ1-2; D is possibly TRBD1 (6 bases). CDR1 is SGDLS, CDR2 YYNGEE, per germline. The length of the CDR3 is 16 residues. Trimming pared 4 bases from V and 6 bases from J, leaving 22 bases between. Here the CDR3 DNA reads TGTGCCAGCAGCCTCGCAAGGGACACGGGTCTCGATGGCTACACCTTC. Protein sequence: CASSLARDTGLDGYTF. Full variable domain (missing parts from reference TRBV9 and TRBJ1-2): DSGVTQTPKHLITATGQRVTLRCSPRSGDLSVYWYQQSLDQGLQFLIQYYNGEERAKGNILERFSAQQFPDLHSELNLSSLELGDSALYFCASSLARDTGLDGYTFGSGTRLTVV.

This clonotype came up many times. V is TRBV7-2 and J is TRBJ2-4; TRBD2 agrees at 11 bases. The CDR3 has 16 residues. Trimming cost V 2 bases and J 6 bases; bases outside gene matches: 6. Germline V gene lookup returns CDR1 SGHTA and CDR2 FQGNSA. The CDR3 DNA sequence: TGTGCCAGCAGCTTAATGACTAGCGGGAAAGTAAACATTCAGTACTTC. Its protein product is CASSLMTSGKVNIQYF.

This clonotype was seen once. The chain is built from TRBV5-5 and TRBJ2-7; TRBD2 matches 8 bases. Germline-derived CDR1 and CDR2 are SGHKS and YYEKEE (reference sequence). The CDR3 is made up of 19 amino acids. The trim removed 0 bases at V and 1 base at J, leaving 15 bases unmatched. The CDR3 coding sequence is TGTGCCAGCAGCTTGGATCCAGGGGATTCCGGGAGGGCGTCCTACGAGCAGTACTTC. Translation gives CASSLDPGDSGRASYEQYF.

The J gene is TRBJ1-1, the V gene TRBV6-4, with D possibly matching TRBD1 (5 bases). This CDR3 is built from 13 residues. Germline V gives CDR1 MRHNA, CDR2 SNTAGT. Trimming pared 6 bases from V and 6 bases from J, leaving 14 bases between. The CDR3 nucleotides read TGTGCCAGCAGAGTAGACAGTTACGCTGAAGCTTTCTTT. This codes for CASRVDSYAEAFF.

This clonotype has only a few counts. The chain has TRBV20-1 and TRBJ2-5; D remains ambiguous. CDR3 length: 15 amino acids. V dropped 0 bases and J dropped 2 bases, with 13 bases sitting between them. CDR1 and CDR2 (germline): DFQATT, SNEGSKA (reference sequence). In nucleotides, the CDR3 is TGCAGTGCTAGAGACGCCCAGACACCACAAGAGACCCAGTACTTC. Translating it yields CSARDAQTPQETQYF.

This clonotype was detected only a few times. The chain employs TRBV7-8 and TRBJ1-5; possibly TRBD1 for D (5 bases). Trimming left V 1 base short and J 4 bases short, with 11 bases between. The CDR3 extends over 15 amino acids. The germline CDR1 and CDR2 sequences are SGHVS and FQNEAQ. As DNA, the CDR3 is TGTGCCAGCAGCTTAGGGGTAGGGGTAAATCAGCCCCAGCATTTT. Its translation is CASSLGVGVNQPQHF.

The chain has TRBV7-6 and TRBJ1-2; 11 nucleotides agree with TRBD1. Germline values: CDR1 SGHVS, CDR2 FNYEAQ. Trimming cost V 5 bases and J 8 bases; bases outside gene matches: 10. The CDR3 loop spans 15 amino acids. The CDR3 region is CASSAESGTGGGYTF. Here the CDR3 DNA reads TGTGCCAGCAGCGCTGAGTCCGGGACAGGGGGAGGCTACACCTTC.

V is TRBV7-2 and J is TRBJ1-6; D ambiguous. With 1 base removed from V and 10 bases from J, the gap between germline ends came to 11 bases. In germline, CDR1 is SGHTA, CDR2 FQGNSA. The CDR3 is 14 amino acids. The CDR3 DNA follows: TGTGCCAGCAGCTTAGAGCAAGGGATATCACCCCTCCACTTT. It translates to CASSLEQGISPLHF.

The chain employs TRBV28 and TRBJ2-5; the D gene is possibly TRBD1 (6 bases). Trimming took off 5 bases at V and 11 bases at J, with 15 bases between the two ends. The germline CDR1 and CDR2 sequences are MDHEN and SYDVKM. This CDR3 has 12 residues. The CDR3 loop is CASSNRANEQYF. The CDR3 DNA reads as TGTGCCAGCAGTAACAGGGCAAATGAGCAGTACTTC.

The rearrangement joins TRBV2 to TRBJ2-3; D is uncertain. Looked up from germline, CDR1 is SNHLY and CDR2 is FYNNEI. Trimming removed 8 bases at V and 1 base at J, with 4 bases between. This CDR3 is built from 11 residues. The DNA of the CDR3 is TGTGCCAGCTTCCGCACAGATACGCAGTATTTT. Encoded protein: CASFRTDTQYF.

CDR3 in DNA: TGTGCCAGCAGCCAAGAAGCTTTGGAGACCCAGTACTTC. Protein sequence: CASSQEALETQYF. V gene TRBV3-1 combines with J gene TRBJ2-5, with no clear D. The germline V and J ends were trimmed by 0 bases and 5 bases, with 7 bases remaining between them. This CDR3 has 13 residues. Germline CDR1 is LGHDT and CDR2 is YNNKEL (reference sequence).

The genes are TRBV3-1 and TRBJ1-2; D gene uncertain. The CDR3 consists of 17 residues. The V end was cut by 8 bases, the J end by 0 bases, with 22 bases between. CDR1 and CDR2 from the germline V gene are LGHDT and YNNKEL (reference sequence). The CDR3 spells CASAGRGDLIANYGYTF. The DNA for the CDR3 is TGTGCCAGCGCAGGACGGGGAGATTTAATAGCTAACTATGGCTACACCTTC.